Presented here are 3 T cell receptor beta chains from one specimen sequenced in a study of T-cell reconstitution after alpha-beta-depleted transplantation in children. Unique molecular identifiers were used in preparing the TCRbeta library. Each CDR3 protein gets one entry after TCRdb re-called the PCR reads with MiXCR. There are about 600,000 distinct CDR3 sequences in the sample; under 15% occur only once, and around 2% lies in the top ten. The sample in question was PBMCs, mostly from graft donor cells, obtained 360 days after TCRalphabeta/CD19-depleted stem cell transplant. These receptors all stem from a male patient between 5 and 17 years old who had a stem cell transplant for acute myeloid leukemia, so the T cells may come from the graft donor.

V gene TRBV29-1 combines with J gene TRBJ2-4; 9 bases fit TRBD2. Losses at the gene ends were 7 bases for V and 6 bases for J; bases not matched to a gene: 16. This CDR3 comprises 16 residues. The germline gives CDR1 SQVTM, CDR2 ANQGSEA. CDR3 amino acids: CSARHIAGAKGNIQYF. For the CDR3, the DNA is TGCAGCGCTAGACACATAGCGGGAGCCAAAGGAAACATTCAGTACTTC.

The chain uses TRBV20-1 and TRBJ2-7; 14 bases are shared with TRBD2. The CDR3 extends over 13 amino acids. Germline V gene data show CDR1 as DFQATT and CDR2 as SNEGSKA (reference sequence). Trimming at V came to 5 bases and at J to 6 bases, leaving 3 bases not matched to a gene. CDR3 in amino acids: CSAPGLAGAEQYF. CDR3 DNA sequence: TGCAGTGCTCCGGGACTAGCGGGAGCCGAGCAGTACTTC.

J is TRBJ1-1 and V is TRBV29-1; D unresolved. V lost 7 bases and J 1 base, leaving 16 bases between the germline ends. Germline V gene data show CDR1 as SQVTM and CDR2 as ANQGSEA. The CDR3 is 14 residues long. The CDR3 loop reads CSAWNTFWNTEAFF. The CDR3 nucleotides read TGCAGCGCTTGGAACACTTTTTGGAACACTGAAGCTTTCTTT.